Listed below are T cell receptor beta chains from one sample, sequenced in a study of T cell responses to AZD1222 COVID-19 vaccine. Profiling relied on immunoSEQ multiplex PCR, and the TCRdb table lists in-frame clones only, not all of them. The table has roughly 110,000 clones, around nine tenths seen once. Here the sequenced sample was peripheral blood, taken on day 0 of AZD1222 vaccination. All receptors derive from an adult in good health. Each CDR3 is given with its conserved first and last residue. The D gene is left open where the match is weak. For some rows the clone size is stated as once, few or many, or as a class when expanded; others skip it.

>.|TRBV7-8|.|TRBJ1-3
CASTADGSSGNTIYF
TGTGCCAGCACGGCGGACGGCAGCTCTGGAAACACCATATATTTT
>.|TRBV15|.|TRBJ1-1
CATSRDRVFTEAFF
TGTGCCACCAGCAGAGATCGGGTATTCACTGAAGCTTTCTTT
>few|TRBV7-9|TRBD1|TRBJ2-1
CASSLGTGLSSYNEQFF
TGTGCCAGCAGCTTAGGGACAGGGCTCTCCTCCTACAATGAGCAGTTCTTC
>.|TRBV3-1/TRBV3-2|.|TRBJ2-1
CASSPRTPSAMAQFF
TGTGCCAGCAGCCCAAGGACCCCTAGCGCGATGGCGCAGTTCTTC
>once|TRBV10-3|.|TRBJ1-5
CAISDRNQPQHF
TGTGCCATCAGTGACAGGAATCAGCCCCAGCATTTT
>once|TRBV18|TRBD2|TRBJ2-1
CASSLNSGSSYNEQFF
TGTGCCAGCTCCTTGAATAGCGGGAGCTCCTACAATGAGCAGTTCTTC
>.|TRBV7-9|.|TRBJ1-2
CASSPLTAGWEYGYTF
TGTGCCAGCAGCCCTCTCACGGCGGGGTGGGAATATGGCTACACCTTC
>.|TRBV20-1|TRBD2|TRBJ2-1
CSASRVAGGQGNEQFF
TGCAGTGCTAGTCGAGTAGCGGGAGGGCAGGGCAATGAGCAGTTCTTC
>.|TRBV11-1|.|TRBJ2-1
CASSFWEIGLNEQFF
TGTGCCAGCAGCTTTTGGGAAATAGGGTTAAATGAGCAGTTCTTC
>.|TRBV7-9|.|TRBJ1-5
CASSLGWGNQPQHF
TGTGCCAGCAGCTTAGGGTGGGGCAATCAGCCCCAGCATTTT
>once|TRBV28|.|TRBJ1-1
CASSLGGLNTEAFF
TGTGCCAGCAGTTTAGGGGGACTGAACACTGAAGCTTTCTTT
>.|TRBV19|TRBD2|TRBJ2-1
CASRPGREINEQFF
TGTGCCAGTAGGCCGGGGCGGGAGATCAATGAGCAGTTCTTC
>.|TRBV27|.|TRBJ2-1
CASSLSPPGVRRHNEQFF
TGTGCCAGCAGTTTATCCCCCCCAGGAGTACGGCGGCACAATGAGCAGTTCTTC
>.|TRBV7-2|TRBD1|TRBJ1-5
CASSRPDRDQPQHF
TGTGCCAGCAGCCGGCCTGACAGGGATCAGCCCCAGCATTTT
>.|TRBV20-1|.|TRBJ2-7
CSAPRVGHQYF
TGCAGTGCCCCACGTGTGGGTCACCAGTACTTC
>.|TRBV27|.|TRBJ2-7
CASSSSGTPSYEQYF
TGTGCCAGCAGTTCGTCCGGGACACCTTCCTACGAGCAGTACTTC
>.|TRBV28|TRBD1|TRBJ2-1
CASSSPGTGDRNEQFF
TGTGCCAGCAGTTCCCCCGGGACAGGGGACCGCAATGAGCAGTTCTTC
>.|TRBV30|.|TRBJ1-5
CAWSSDSNQPQHF
TGTGCCTGGAGTTCGGATAGCAATCAGCCCCAGCATTTT
>.|TRBV20-1|.|TRBJ2-5
CSATHQETQYF
TGCAGTGCTACCCACCAAGAGACCCAGTACTTC
>.|TRBV28|TRBD2|TRBJ2-7
CASSSFETGLAVNYEQYF
TGTGCCAGCAGTTCTTTCGAAACGGGACTAGCGGTAAACTACGAGCAGTACTTC
>.|TRBV28|.|TRBJ1-6
CASSLEQSSYNSPLHF
TGTGCCAGCAGTTTAGAACAGAGCTCCTATAATTCACCCCTCCACTTT
>.|TRBV5-1|.|TRBJ1-1
CASSLIGGKNTEAFF
TGCGCCAGCAGCTTGATTGGGGGCAAGAACACTGAAGCTTTCTTT
>once|TRBV9|TRBD1|TRBJ1-1
CASSKGTGDTEAFF
TGTGCCAGCAGCAAAGGGACAGGGGACACTGAAGCTTTCTTT
>once|TRBV18|.|TRBJ1-1
CASSLRQDTEAFF
TGTGCCAGCTCACTCAGACAGGACACTGAAGCTTTCTTT
>.|TRBV5-1|TRBD1|TRBJ1-1
CASSSGQGAGTEAFF
TGCGCCAGCAGCTCGGGACAGGGGGCAGGCACTGAAGCTTTCTTT
>.|TRBV14|.|TRBJ1-2
CASSQGSPRTYGYTF
TGTGCCAGCAGCCAGGGATCTCCGAGGACCTATGGCTACACCTTC
>few|TRBV7-9|.|TRBJ2-7
CASSRSSPEQYF
TGTGCCAGCAGCCGATCTAGCCCTGAGCAGTACTTC
>.|TRBV29-1|.|TRBJ2-6
CSAPTPGANVLTF
TGCAGCGCCCCAACCCCTGGGGCCAACGTCCTGACTTTC
>.|TRBV9|TRBD2|TRBJ2-1
CASSEEGRGNWDEQFF
TGTGCCAGCAGCGAGGAGGGGAGGGGCAACTGGGATGAGCAGTTCTTC
>.|TRBV10-1|.|TRBJ2-1
CAGLAIGEQFF
TGCGCCGGGCTAGCGATCGGTGAGCAGTTCTTC
>.|TRBV6-6|.|TRBJ2-7
CASSRAIQGIAYEQYF
TGTGCCAGCAGTCGGGCCATCCAGGGTATTGCCTACGAGCAGTACTTC
>.|TRBV9|.|TRBJ1-1
CASSVTAMNTEAFF
TGTGCCAGCAGCGTAACAGCCATGAACACTGAAGCTTTCTTT
>.|TRBV25-1|TRBD1|TRBJ2-7
CASSKPGQGWENEQYF
TGTGCCAGCAGTAAACCGGGACAGGGGTGGGAGAACGAGCAGTACTTC
>once|TRBV7-2|TRBD2|TRBJ2-1
CASSPTSGAYNEQFF
TGTGCCAGCAGCCCAACTAGCGGAGCTTACAATGAGCAGTTCTTC
>.|TRBV5-4|.|TRBJ2-7
CASSPAGSTYEQYF
TGTGCCAGCAGCCCAGCGGGCTCCACCTACGAGCAGTACTTC
>.|TRBV5-6|.|TRBJ2-7
CASSSGDRSYEQYF
TGTGCCAGCAGCTCGGGGGACAGATCCTACGAGCAGTACTTC
>.|TRBV18|.|TRBJ1-1
CASSRQKNTEAFF
TGTGCCAGCTCACGTCAGAAGAACACTGAAGCTTTCTTT
>.|TRBV24-1|.|TRBJ2-7
CANEVRSATTYEQYF
TGTGCCAACGAAGTCCGCTCTGCGACTACCTACGAGCAGTACTTC
>.|TRBV28|.|TRBJ2-3
CASSFPAAGTDTQYF
TGTGCCAGCAGTTTCCCCGCTGCGGGAACAGATACGCAGTATTTT
>.|TRBV5-4|.|TRBJ1-1
CASSRGGNTEAFF
TGTGCCAGCAGCCGAGGGGGGAACACTGAAGCTTTCTTT
>.|TRBV6-2/TRBV6-3|.|TRBJ1-2
CASSPAPEYGYTF
TGTGCCAGCAGTCCGGCCCCTGAGTATGGCTACACCTTC
>.|TRBV9|.|TRBJ1-4
CARDRSTNEKLFF
TGTGCCAGGGACAGATCAACTAATGAAAAACTGTTTTTT
>.|TRBV7-2|.|TRBJ2-1
CASSSPGTSKVSEQFF
TGTGCCAGCAGCTCCCCCGGGACTTCTAAAGTCAGCGAGCAGTTCTTC
>.|TRBV5-4|.|TRBJ2-3
CASSYQVEGPDTQYF
TGTGCCAGCAGCTACCAGGTGGAGGGGCCAGATACGCAGTATTTT
>once|TRBV9|.|TRBJ2-3
CASSQSTDTQYF
TGTGCCAGCAGCCAGAGCACAGATACGCAGTATTTT
>once|TRBV2|.|TRBJ1-2
CASKEQELGYTF
TGTGCCAGCAAAGAACAGGAGTTGGGGTACACCTTC
>.|TRBV7-2|.|TRBJ1-1
CASSLQVNTEAFF
TGTGCCAGCAGCTTACAGGTGAACACTGAAGCTTTCTTT
>.|TRBV11-3|.|TRBJ2-7
CASSLQQGYEQYF
TGTGCCAGCAGCTTACAACAGGGCTACGAGCAGTACTTC
>.|TRBV5-4|.|TRBJ2-7
CASSPNHEIEQYF
TGTGCCAGCAGCCCGAACCACGAGATCGAGCAGTACTTC
>.|TRBV5-4|.|TRBJ2-2
CASSLMGAGELFF
TGTGCCAGCAGCTTGATGGGGGCCGGGGAGCTGTTTTTT
>.|TRBV2|TRBD1|TRBJ2-5
CASTYLGQGETQYF
TGTGCCAGCACCTACCTGGGACAGGGGGAGACCCAGTACTTC
>once|TRBV28|TRBD1|TRBJ2-3
CASSWRAGGSWDTQYF
TGTGCCAGCAGTTGGAGGGCAGGGGGCAGTTGGGATACGCAGTATTTT
>.|TRBV7-3|.|TRBJ1-5
CANLGWSCNQPQHF
TGTGCCAACCTTGGCTGGAGCTGCAATCAGCCCCAGCATTTT
>.|TRBV28|.|TRBJ2-7
CASSLRRNQQYF
TGTGCCAGCAGTTTGCGGCGGAACCAGCAGTACTTC
>.|TRBV5-5|TRBD2|TRBJ2-2
CASRRNSGRNTGELFF
TGTGCCAGCAGACGTAACAGCGGGAGGAACACCGGGGAGCTGTTTTTT